These 7 T cell receptor beta chains were sequenced from one sample in a study of shared clonotypes between healthy human individuals. Generated by immunoSEQ multiplex PCR, the TCRdb table keeps only in-frame clones and is missing some. The sample consists of roughly 2.5 million clones, about 92% of them appearing once. Input material: naive CD4+ T cells sorted from blood. The sample's subset: CD45RA+ positively selected. These receptors originate from a man aged 18 to 29 in good health.

V and J are TRBV7-2 and TRBJ2-7; the D gene is possibly TRBD1 (6 bases). The CDR3 consists of 18 residues. V lost 0 bases and J 4 bases, leaving 22 bases between the germline ends. CDR1 and CDR2 (germline): SGHTA, FQGNSA. In DNA, the CDR3 is TGTGCCAGCAGCTTAGCGGGTCTCACAGGGTTCGGACTTTACGAGCAGTACTTC. Protein product: CASSLAGLTGFGLYEQYF.

V is TRBV5-1 and J is TRBJ2-7; 9 bases align to TRBD2. The germline CDR1 and CDR2 sequences are SGHRS and YFSETQ. CDR3 length: 14 residues. Trimming at V came to 0 bases and at J to 4 bases, leaving 2 bases not matched to a gene. In DNA form, the CDR3 reads TGCGCCAGCAGCTTGGGAGCGGGGGGTTACGAGCAGTACTTC. It specifies CASSLGAGGYEQYF.

As concerns this clone: The junction departs from germline at one end; a sequencing error may be responsible. V usage is TRBV4-1 and J usage is TRBJ2-3; TRBD2 is a possible D gene (5 bases). There are 16 residues in the CDR3. Germline V gives CDR1 MGHRA, CDR2 YSYEKL. The CDR3 coding sequence is TGCGCCAGCAACCAAGTAGGGCTAGCAGGCACAGATACGCAGTATTTT. Translating it yields CASNQVGLAGTDTQYF.

This chain connects TRBV10-3 to TRBJ1-1, with D perhaps matching TRBD1 (6 bases). The germline V and J ends were trimmed by 8 bases and 4 bases, with 20 bases remaining between them. CDR1 and CDR2 (germline): ENHRY, SYGVKD. This CDR3 region has 15 residues. CDR3 loop: CAIAPVGGRGTEAFF. The CDR3 bases are TGTGCCATCGCCCCCGTGGGGGGCAGGGGCACTGAAGCTTTCTTT.

The chain joins TRBV6-5 to TRBJ2-7; the D gene is possibly TRBD2 (6 bases). The V and J ends lost 0 bases and 2 bases respectively, with 14 bases between them. CDR1 and CDR2 (germline): MNHEY, SVGAGI. The CDR3 length is 16 residues. Written as DNA, the CDR3 is TGTGCCAGCAGTTACTCGGGCGCGGGGAGCACCTACGAGCAGTACTTC. This encodes CASSYSGAGSTYEQYF.

The chain combines TRBV6-5 with TRBJ1-1; no clear D gene. The V gene's germline CDR1 is MNHEY and CDR2 SVGAGI. The CDR3 is 15 amino acids. Trimming left V 0 bases short and J 5 bases short, with 13 bases between. The DNA of the CDR3 is TGTGCCAGCAGTTACTCGAGCGGAGGGCTGACTGAAGCTTTCTTT. This gives the protein CASSYSSGGLTEAFF.

The V gene is TRBV21-1, the J gene TRBJ1-1. TRBV21-1 is a recognized pseudogene. This CDR3 comprises 15 residues. CDR3 nucleotide sequence: TGTGCCAGCAGCTCCCCTAGAGGCGGAAATAAAGGCCCTTTCTTT. Protein: CASSSPRGGNKGPFF.